This T cell receptor (beta chain) stems from a study of graft-versus-host responses after intestinal transplantation. Assay: immunoSEQ multiplex PCR; the TCRdb copy retains only in-frame clones and omits some. The sample shows 78,000 or so clones, around 86% of them seen only once. Findings and caveats of the study: Allograft clonal ratios (graft-versus-host to host-versus-graft) were high in patients who had graft-donor T cell macrochimerism. Early post-transplant declines in HvG were associated with peak levels of circulating GvH clones. GvH clones were found in recipient marrow; some appeared first in ileum or blood.

V was trimmed by 8 bases and J by 2 bases, leaving 20 bases between them. Germline V gives CDR1 SQVTM, CDR2 ANQGSEA. The CDR3 consists of 15 residues. With respect to this clone: No antigen is known for it.

J is TRBJ2-3 and V is TRBV29-1; D is unclear. The starting material was unstimulated CD8+ T cells sorted from spleen or lymph node cells, obtained before transplant. This TCR came from a human donor who was the organ donor for an intestinal transplant. The CDR3 DNA sequence: TGCAGCACCGATCCAGCGACGGATATCACAGATACGCAGTATTTT. It encodes CSTDPATDITDTQYF.